The rows below give T cell receptor beta chains drawn from one sample of a study of type 1 regulatory T cells. MiXCR was run by TCRdb on the reads, yielding one entry per CDR3 protein. The sample records 90,000 to 100,000 distinct CDR3 sequences, roughly 31% being singletons. The sequencing sample was made of CD4+ T cells, either the whole sample or a sorted fraction (not recorded which). Receptors originate from a human donor in good health. Both conserved end residues are part of each CDR3. A D gene is named only where the DNA matches it firmly. Clone size is given for some rows only: seen once, a few or many times, or a class if the clone is expanded.

>few|TRBJ1-2|TRBV15|NA
TGTGCCACCAGCAGAGATAGGAGCTATGGCTACACCTTC
CATSRDRSYGYTF
>NA|TRBJ2-3|TRBV2|TRBD2
TGTGCCAGCAGTGGGTCTGGACTAGCGGGAGCGCGAAATACGCAGTATTTT
CASSGSGLAGARNTQYF
>many|TRBJ1-5|TRBV15|NA
TGTGCCACCAGCAGAGAGGGAGGACAGCCCCAGCATTTT
CATSREGGQPQHF
>few|TRBJ1-5|TRBV7-9|NA
TGTGCCAGCAGCTCCGACAGCAGCAATCAGCCCCAGCATTTT
CASSSDSSNQPQHF
>NA|TRBJ2-3|TRBV7-2|TRBD2
TGTGCCAGCAGCTCGACTAGCTGGAGGGCCACAGATACGCAGTATTTT
CASSSTSWRATDTQYF
>few|TRBJ2-1|TRBV5-1|NA
TGCGCCAGCAGCTTGGGCCCCGAAAACAATGAGCAGTTCTTC
CASSLGPENNEQFF
>few|TRBJ2-3|TRBV11-2|NA
TGTGCCAGCAGACCCTCGGGGGATACGCAGTATTTT
CASRPSGDTQYF
>NA|TRBJ2-7|TRBV5-1|TRBD1
TGCGCCAGCAGCTTGGGCCAGGGGGTCTCCTACGAGCAGTACTTC
CASSLGQGVSYEQYF
>NA|TRBJ2-5|TRBV27|TRBD2
TGTGCCAGCAGCAAATCTAGCGGGAGGGCCGGGCAAGAGACCCAGTACTTC
CASSKSSGRAGQETQYF
>NA|TRBJ2-7|TRBV28|NA
TGTGCCAGCAGCCCTTCGGGGACCTACGAGCAGTACTTC
CASSPSGTYEQYF
>NA|TRBJ2-4|TRBV7-2|NA
TGTGCCAGCAGCACCGATAGGTACATTCAGTACTTC
CASSTDRYIQYF
>once|TRBJ1-1|TRBV12-3/TRBV12-4|NA
TGTGCCAGCAGTTTGGGGGCTGAAGCTTTCTTT
CASSLGAEAFF
>many|TRBJ2-1|TRBV29-1|NA
TGCAGCGTTCTCCTAGCGCATGAGCAGTTCTTC
CSVLLAHEQFF
>few|TRBJ1-6|TRBV20-1|NA
TGCAGTGCTAGAGGTCAGGGCCTTAATTCACCCCTCCACTTT
CSARGQGLNSPLHF
>NA|TRBJ1-2|TRBV10-3|NA
TGTGCCATCAGTGCACAAAACTATGGCTACACCTTC
CAISAQNYGYTF
>NA|TRBJ2-2|TRBV29-1|NA
TGCAGCGTTAGGAGTATACTGTCGAACACCGGGGAGCTGTTTTTT
CSVRSILSNTGELFF
>NA|TRBJ2-7|TRBV10-3|NA
TGTGCCATCACGGCCGGGACAAACTACGAGCAGTACTTC
CAITAGTNYEQYF
>NA|TRBJ2-2|TRBV5-1|NA
TGCGCCAGCAGCCCCAGGTCTGCCGGGGAGCTGTTTTTT
CASSPRSAGELFF
>few|TRBJ2-1|TRBV5-1|NA
TGCGCCAGCAGCTTGGGCTTTTCCGGGGGCGGTGAGCAGTTCTTC
CASSLGFSGGGEQFF
>few|TRBJ1-2|TRBV12-3/TRBV12-4|NA
TGTGCCAGCGGAATTCGCACCTTGGGACGCCGGTCCGGCTACACCTTC
CASGIRTLGRRSGYTF
>few|TRBJ2-1|TRBV20-1|TRBD1
TGCAGTGCTAGGCAGGGGGTGAATAATGAGCAGTTCTTC
CSARQGVNNEQFF
>NA|TRBJ1-2|TRBV29-1|NA
TGCAGCGCCGGGCCATCGATATACTATGGCTACACCTTC
CSAGPSIYYGYTF
>NA|TRBJ2-2|TRBV6-2/TRBV6-3|NA
TGTGCCAGCTCTTTTTTGCACACCGGGGAGCTGTTTTTT
CASSFLHTGELFF